The 30 T cell receptor beta chains given below trace back to one sample, sequenced in a study of CD8 T cells in Susac syndrome. With random hexamers, 0.5 to 1 ug RNA was reverse transcribed. TCRdb reprocessed the immunoSEQ multiplex PCR reads with MiXCR, giving one entry per CDR3 protein. The sample consists of some 150,000 distinct CDR3 sequences, about 94% of them appearing once. The sequenced sample was CD4+ T cells from PBMCs. All receptors come from a human donor with Susac syndrome.

V usage is TRBV7-3 and J usage is TRBJ1-1; D ambiguous. Germline V gives CDR1 SGHTA, CDR2 FQGTGA. V lost 2 bases, J lost 1 base, and 11 bases lay in between. CDR3 length equals 15 residues. Here the CDR3 DNA reads TGTGCCAGCAGCTTAGGCGGCACGACGAACACTGAAGCTTTCTTT. It yields the protein CASSLGGTTNTEAFF.

The V call is TRBV29-1, the J call TRBJ1-1, with 11 bases matching TRBD1. Germline CDR1 is SQVTM and CDR2 is ANQGSEA. The CDR3 loop spans 16 amino acids. With V trimmed by 7 bases and J by 0 bases, 10 bases remained unmatched. In DNA form, the CDR3 reads TGCAGCGGGCGGACGGACAGGGGGCTTGTGAACACTGAAGCTTTCTTT. Protein: CSGRTDRGLVNTEAFF.

The rearrangement uses TRBV7-2 and TRBJ2-3, with 7 bases fitting TRBD1. Germline V CDR1 and CDR2: SGHTA, FQGNSA. CDR3 length equals 16 residues. V was clipped by 1 base and J by 1 base; unmatched bases: 5. CDR3 loop: CASSLGTGHRTDTQYF. The CDR3 DNA reads TGTGCCAGCAGCTTAGGGACAGGCCACCGCACAGATACGCAGTATTTT.

The rearrangement joins TRBV9 to TRBJ2-1, with 8 bases matching TRBD1. This CDR3 is 14 amino acids long. Germline lookup yields CDR1 SGDLS and CDR2 YYNGEE. With V trimmed by 2 bases and J by 6 bases, 4 bases remained unmatched. CDR3 in amino acids: CASSVDRVPNEQFF. The CDR3 DNA follows: TGTGCCAGCAGCGTGGACAGGGTCCCCAATGAGCAGTTCTTC.

The chain carries TRBV12-3 or TRBV12-4 and TRBJ2-1; D is perhaps TRBD1 (6 bases). CDR3 length: 14 amino acids. Trimming pared 5 bases from V and 8 bases from J, leaving 16 bases between. For the CDR3, the DNA is TGTGCCAGCAGTCCGGGACAAAGCTGGGATGAGCAGTTCTTC. As protein: CASSPGQSWDEQFF.

The V and J genes are TRBV11-3 and TRBJ2-5; 7 positions agree with TRBD1. Germline V gives CDR1 SGHNT, CDR2 YENEEA. The V segment lost 5 bases and the J segment 0 bases; nucleotides outside the gene matches: 6. The CDR3 consists of 15 residues. The CDR3 region is CASSRGQTYQETQYF. The CDR3 DNA is TGTGCCAGCAGCAGGGGACAGACGTACCAAGAGACCCAGTACTTC.

This chain links TRBV14 with TRBJ1-2; D might be TRBD1 (5 bases). The V end was cut by 2 bases, the J end by 7 bases, with 11 bases between. This CDR3 region has 13 residues. Germline CDR1 and CDR2: SGHDN and FVKESK. The CDR3 coding sequence is TGTGCCAGCAGCCAATTCGGGGGAGTTGGCTACACCTTC. Protein sequence: CASSQFGGVGYTF. The whole variable domain, filled in from reference TRBV14 and TRBJ1-2, reads EAGVTQFPSHSVIEKGQTVTLRCDPISGHDNLYWYRRVMGKEIKFLLHFVKESKQDESGMPNNRFLAERTGGTYSTLKVQPAELEDSGVYFCASSQFGGVGYTFGSGTRLTVV.

V usage is TRBV24-1 and J usage is TRBJ2-3; the D gene could be TRBD1 or TRBD2 (5 bases each). Trimming shortened V by 5 bases and J by 3 bases, and 17 bases separated the two germline ends. The CDR3 spans 16 residues. Germline V lookup: CDR1 KGHDR, CDR2 SFDVKD. CDR3 protein: CATSGLGTAETDTQYF. The CDR3 DNA reads TGTGCCACCAGTGGATTGGGGACGGCTGAAACAGATACGCAGTATTTT.

The rearrangement joins TRBV20-1 to TRBJ2-4; TRBD1 or TRBD2 may be the D gene (5 bases each). The CDR3 runs to 12 residues. Germline CDR1 DFQATT, CDR2 SNEGSKA (reference sequence). V lost 8 bases and J 7 bases, leaving 15 bases between the germline ends. CDR3 sequence reads: CSYLRDGNIQYF. Here the CDR3 DNA reads TGCAGTTACCTCCGGGACGGGAACATTCAGTACTTC.

CDR3 DNA sequence: TGTGCTATCTTTGGTCAGCCCCAGCATTTT. Protein product: CAIFGQPQHF. J is TRBJ1-5 and V is TRBV7-7; D not certain. CDR3 length equals 10 residues. Germline loops: CDR1 SSHAT, CDR2 FNYEAQ (reference sequence).

This chain's CDR3 is CSARDHRGDGYTF. CDR3 sequence (DNA): TGCAGTGCTAGAGATCACAGGGGGGATGGCTACACCTTC. The chain has TRBV20-1 and TRBJ1-2, with 8 bases fitting TRBD1. The CDR3 covers 13 residues. V trimming: 0 bases; J trimming: 6 bases; junction bases outside the gene matches: 3. The germline V gene encodes CDR1 DFQATT and CDR2 SNEGSKA (reference sequence).

The V gene is TRBV4-1, the J gene TRBJ2-7; 10 positions match TRBD2. J lost 5 bases, V lost 5 bases, and 6 bases had no gene match. The CDR3 contains 14 residues. Per the germline V gene, CDR1 is MGHRA and CDR2 is YSYEKL. CDR3 sequence reads: CASSILAGMDEQYF. The CDR3 DNA sequence: TGCGCCAGCAGCATACTAGCGGGGATGGACGAGCAGTACTTC.

The genes are TRBV28 and TRBJ1-4; D is possibly TRBD1 (5 bases). The germline V and J ends were trimmed by 6 bases and 0 bases, with 29 bases remaining between them. CDR1 and CDR2 (germline): MDHEN, SYDVKM. The CDR3 runs to 21 residues. CDR3 sequence: CASSQLRQTYITLATNEKLFF. The DNA for the CDR3 is TGTGCCAGCAGCCAACTCCGACAGACTTACATTACGCTTGCAACTAATGAAAAACTGTTTTTT.

CDR3 in amino acids: CASSSLAGGPSGEQYF. The CDR3 DNA reads TGCGCCAGCAGTTCTCTAGCGGGGGGGCCGTCGGGAGAGCAGTACTTC. The rearrangement joins TRBV5-1 to TRBJ2-7; the match to TRBD2 covers 12 bases. This CDR3 spans 16 amino acids. With 5 bases clipped from V and 7 bases from J, the junction kept 13 bases outside the gene matches. CDR1 and CDR2 (germline): SGHRS, YFSETQ. Looking up the rest from reference TRBV5-1 and TRBJ2-7 gives the full variable domain: KAGVTQTPRYLIKTRGQQVTLSCSPISGHRSVSWYQQTPGQGLQFLFEYFSETQRNKGNFPGRFSGRQFSNSRSEMNVSTLELGDSALYLCASSSLAGGPSGEQYFGPGTRLTVT.

This rearrangement joins TRBV20-1 to TRBJ1-6; possible D gene TRBD1, 6 bases. V was pared by 3 bases and J by 1 base, with 13 bases between. Per germline, CDR1 DFQATT and CDR2 SNEGSKA (reference sequence). CDR3 length: 16 amino acids. The CDR3 protein is CSASKDRRSYNSPLHF. CDR3 DNA sequence: TGCAGTGCTAGTAAGGACAGAAGGTCCTATAATTCACCCCTCCACTTT.

The rearrangement joins TRBV13 to TRBJ2-7, with D perhaps matching TRBD1 (5 bases). The CDR3 runs 14 residues. Trimming took 5 bases from V and 2 from J, leaving 13 bases between them. Per the germline V gene, CDR1 is PRHDT and CDR2 is FYEKMQ (reference sequence). In DNA form, the CDR3 reads TGTGCCAGCAGCCATCAACAGGTCCCCTACGAGCAGTACTTC. Its translation: CASSHQQVPYEQYF. Together with reference TRBV13 and TRBJ2-7, the CDR3 gives the full variable domain: AAGVIQSPRHLIKEKRETATLKCYPIPRHDTVYWYQQGPGQDPQFLISFYEKMQSDKGSIPDRFSAQQFSDYHSELNMSSLELGDSALYFCASSHQQVPYEQYFGPGTRLTVT.

The CDR3 here is CASSLWQGHSPLHF. In DNA, the CDR3 is TGTGCCAGCAGCTTGTGGCAAGGACATTCACCCCTCCACTTT. The chain carries TRBV5-6 and TRBJ1-6; no firm D call. Trimming removed 1 base at V and 8 bases at J, with 10 bases between. Germline CDR1 and CDR2: SGHDT and YYEEEE. The CDR3 is made up of 14 amino acids. The full variable domain, its missing parts supplied by reference TRBV5-6 and TRBJ1-6, is DAGVTQSPTHLIKTRGQQVTLRCSPKSGHDTVSWYQQALGQGPQFIFQYYEEEERQRGNFPDRFSGHQFPNYSSELNVNALLLGDSALYLCASSLWQGHSPLHFGNGTRLTVT.

V and J are TRBV29-1 and TRBJ2-3, with TRBD1 matching 7 bases. This CDR3 has 13 amino acids. V gave up 4 bases and J gave up 2 bases; unmatched junction bases: 3. Germline CDR1 is SQVTM and CDR2 is ANQGSEA. CDR3 sequence reads: CSVGGTVTDTQYF. The CDR3 DNA reads TGCAGCGTTGGGGGGACAGTCACAGATACGCAGTATTTT.

This chain links TRBV2 with TRBJ2-2; D is unresolved. Germline lookup yields CDR1 SNHLY and CDR2 FYNNEI. The V end was cut by 3 bases, the J end by 0 bases, with 8 bases between. This CDR3 is built from 15 residues. The CDR3 loop is CASSDRSANTGELFF. In DNA form, the CDR3 reads TGTGCCAGCAGTGATCGGTCCGCGAACACCGGGGAGCTGTTTTTT.

The J gene is TRBJ2-7, the V gene TRBV11-2; 12 positions agree with TRBD1. The CDR3 extends over 15 amino acids. Germline CDR1 reads SGHAT; CDR2 reads FQNNGV. Trimming at V came to 4 bases and at J to 5 bases, leaving 6 bases not matched to a gene. CDR3 protein: CASSSPGQGANEQYF. For the CDR3, the DNA is TGTGCCAGCAGCTCCCCGGGACAGGGGGCCAACGAGCAGTACTTC.

The J gene is TRBJ1-2, the V gene TRBV27; weak D call: TRBD1 (6 bases). Germline loops: CDR1 MNHEY, CDR2 SMNVEV (reference sequence). The CDR3 has 14 residues. V gave up 5 bases and J gave up 9 bases, with 19 bases separating them. For the CDR3, the DNA is TGTGCCAGCAGTCCCCGAAGAGGGGGTCTGAGCTACACCTTC. The encoded protein is CASSPRRGGLSYTF.

This chain joins TRBV14 and TRBJ2-3; D is ambiguous. Looked up from germline, CDR1 is SGHDN and CDR2 is FVKESK. The CDR3 covers 14 residues. V was clipped by 1 base and J by 6 bases, with 11 bases between them. The CDR3 nucleotides read TGTGCCAGCAGCCAAGGCAGCAGGCGGGATACGCAGTATTTT. This gives the protein CASSQGSRRDTQYF.

The chain links TRBV28 to TRBJ2-1; 11 nucleotides line up with TRBD2. Germline V lookup: CDR1 MDHEN, CDR2 SYDVKM. The CDR3 has 14 residues. The ends lost 7 bases at V and 4 bases at J; junction bases unmatched: 3. CDR3 sequence reads: CASTRLAGYNEQFF. The CDR3 coding sequence is TGTGCCAGCACGAGACTAGCGGGGTACAATGAGCAGTTCTTC.

The sample holds one count of this clonotype. The V gene is TRBV7-8, the J gene TRBJ2-1, with D uncertain. The CDR3 runs 12 residues. Trimming removed 5 bases at V and 9 bases at J, with 11 bases between. CDR1 SGHVS and CDR2 FQNEAQ come from the germline V gene. CDR3 DNA sequence: TGTGCCAGCAGCCCCGAGCGATTTGAGCAGTTCTTC. This gives the protein CASSPERFEQFF.

This clonotype showed up just once. The rearrangement uses TRBV20-1 and TRBJ1-1; possibly TRBD1 for D (5 bases). The CDR3 has 11 residues. Trimming took 5 bases from V and 10 from J, leaving 14 bases between them. The germline V gene encodes CDR1 DFQATT and CDR2 SNEGSKA (reference sequence). The chain's CDR3 is CSAQGGGRAFF. The CDR3 DNA sequence: TGCAGTGCTCAAGGCGGGGGAAGAGCTTTCTTT.

A single count supports this clonotype. The genes are TRBV15 and TRBJ2-7; D possibly uses TRBD1 or TRBD2 (6 bases each). Germline-derived CDR1 and CDR2 are LNHNV and YYDKDF (reference sequence). V was pared by 2 bases and J by 5 bases, with 13 bases between. The CDR3 covers 14 residues. The CDR3: CATSRRRGVDEQYF. In DNA form, the CDR3 reads TGTGCCACCAGCAGAAGGAGGGGGGTCGACGAGCAGTACTTC.

The rearrangement links TRBV2 to TRBJ1-6; D unclear. Trimming took 4 bases from V and 4 from J, leaving 5 bases between them. Germline-derived CDR1 and CDR2 are SNHLY and FYNNEI. CDR3 length equals 13 residues. DNA for the CDR3: TGTGCCAGCAGTGCAGGTTATAATTCACCCCTCCACTTT. It specifies CASSAGYNSPLHF.

The chain carries TRBV28 and TRBJ2-4, with 7 bases identical to TRBD2. The V gene end was trimmed by 6 bases and the J gene end by 3 bases; junction bases not matched to a gene: 8. The germline CDR1 and CDR2 sequences are MDHEN and SYDVKM. The CDR3 loop spans 15 amino acids. CDR3 DNA: TGTGCCAGCAGCGGAGCTGGGGGGGACAAAAACATTCAGTACTTC. Protein product: CASSGAGGDKNIQYF.

The chain combines TRBV20-1 with TRBJ1-5; D remains ambiguous. Germline V gives CDR1 DFQATT, CDR2 SNEGSKA (reference sequence). Between the trimmed V and J ends, which lost 0 bases and 1 base, there was a span of 10 bases. The CDR3 contains 15 residues. In DNA form, the CDR3 reads TGCAGTGCTAGAGAATATGGAGAAAGCAATCAGCCCCAGCATTTT. This gives the protein CSAREYGESNQPQHF.

The J gene is TRBJ1-2, the V gene TRBV11-2; 8 positions match TRBD1. V gave up 5 bases and J gave up 5 bases; unmatched junction bases: 13. Germline V gene data show CDR1 as SGHAT and CDR2 as FQNNGV. This CDR3 has 16 residues. The CDR3 DNA follows: TGTGCCAGCAGCATCACGTCCGGGACAGGTCTATATGGCTACACCTTC. Translating gives CASSITSGTGLYGYTF.